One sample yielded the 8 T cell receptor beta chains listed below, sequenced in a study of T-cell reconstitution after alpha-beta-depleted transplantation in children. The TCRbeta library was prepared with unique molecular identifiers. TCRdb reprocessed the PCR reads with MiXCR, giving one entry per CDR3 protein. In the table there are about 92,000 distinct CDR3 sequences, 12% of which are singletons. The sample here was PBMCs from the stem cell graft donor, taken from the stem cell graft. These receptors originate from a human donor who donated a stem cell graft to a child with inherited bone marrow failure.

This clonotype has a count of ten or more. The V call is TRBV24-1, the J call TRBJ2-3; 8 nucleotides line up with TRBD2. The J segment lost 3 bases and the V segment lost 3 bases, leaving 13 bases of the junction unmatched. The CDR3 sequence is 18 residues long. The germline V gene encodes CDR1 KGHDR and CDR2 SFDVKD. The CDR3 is CATSDPGGSGRGTDTQYF. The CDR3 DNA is TGTGCCACCAGTGATCCCGGAGGGAGCGGGAGAGGGACAGATACGCAGTATTTT.

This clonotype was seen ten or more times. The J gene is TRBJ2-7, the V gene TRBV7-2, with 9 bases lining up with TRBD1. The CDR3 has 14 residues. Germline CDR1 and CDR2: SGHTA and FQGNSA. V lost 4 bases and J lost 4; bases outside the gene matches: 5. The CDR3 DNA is TGTGCCAGCAGCTCCGGGACAGGGATATACGAGCAGTACTTC. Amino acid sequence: CASSSGTGIYEQYF.

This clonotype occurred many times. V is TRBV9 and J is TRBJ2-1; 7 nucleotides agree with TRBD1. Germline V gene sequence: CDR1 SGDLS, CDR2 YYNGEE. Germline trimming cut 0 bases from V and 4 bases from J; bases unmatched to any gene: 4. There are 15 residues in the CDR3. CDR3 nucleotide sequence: TGTGCCAGCAGCGTAGCCGGGACAGAATACAATGAGCAGTTCTTC. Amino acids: CASSVAGTEYNEQFF.

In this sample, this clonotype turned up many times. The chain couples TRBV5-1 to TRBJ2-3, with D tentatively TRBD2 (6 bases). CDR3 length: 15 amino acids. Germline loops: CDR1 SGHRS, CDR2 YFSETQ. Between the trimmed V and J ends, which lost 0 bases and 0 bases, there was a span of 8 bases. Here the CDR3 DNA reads TGCGCCAGCAGCTTGGTCGGGACTAGCACAGATACGCAGTATTTT. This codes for CASSLVGTSTDTQYF.

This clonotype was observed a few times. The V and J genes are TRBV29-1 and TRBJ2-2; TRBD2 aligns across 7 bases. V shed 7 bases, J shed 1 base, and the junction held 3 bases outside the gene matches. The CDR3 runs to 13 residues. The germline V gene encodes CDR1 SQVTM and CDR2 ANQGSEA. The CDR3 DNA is TGCAGCGGGGTAGCGGGGAACACCGGGGAGCTGTTTTTT. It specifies CSGVAGNTGELFF.

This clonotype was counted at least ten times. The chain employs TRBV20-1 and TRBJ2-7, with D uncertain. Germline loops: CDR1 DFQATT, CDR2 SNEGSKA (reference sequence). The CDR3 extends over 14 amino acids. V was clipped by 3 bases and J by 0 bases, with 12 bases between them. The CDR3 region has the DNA TGCAGTGCTAGTCTTTTGGGATTCTCCTACGAGCAGTACTTC. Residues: CSASLLGFSYEQYF.

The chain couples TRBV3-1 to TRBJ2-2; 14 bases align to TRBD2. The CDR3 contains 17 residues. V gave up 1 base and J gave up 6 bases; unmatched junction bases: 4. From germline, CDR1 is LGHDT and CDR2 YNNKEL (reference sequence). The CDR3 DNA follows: TGTGCCAGCAGCCAAGGACTAGCGGGGGGGCTACCCGGGGAGCTGTTTTTT. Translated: CASSQGLAGGLPGELFF.

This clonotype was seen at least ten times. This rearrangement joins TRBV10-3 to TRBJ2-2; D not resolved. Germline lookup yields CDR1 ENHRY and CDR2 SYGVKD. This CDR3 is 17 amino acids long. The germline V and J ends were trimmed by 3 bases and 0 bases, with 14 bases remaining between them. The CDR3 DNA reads TGTGCCATCAGTGACTGGTTTGGGAACACGAACACCGGGGAGCTGTTTTTT. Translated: CAISDWFGNTNTGELFF.